Sequencing of this T cell receptor beta chain was carried out in a study of vaccination effects on CD4 cells after COVID-19. Study at large: Two doses of either BNT162b2 or mRNA-1273 were given to each participant.

The germline V gene has CDR1 KGHSH and CDR2 LQKENI. This CDR3 contains 16 residues. The V and J ends lost 6 bases and 4 bases respectively, with 21 bases between them. The method was immunoSEQ multiplex PCR; TCRdb's version includes in-frame clones alone and lacks a portion of them. The table has roughly 63,000 clones, 70% to 85% seen once. Study observations and caveats: By a late point after vaccination, infection- and vaccine-induced clones had shrunk markedly through clonal contraction. Only 1 of 255 vaccine-induced clones from healthy vaccinees cross-reacted with common cold coronaviruses.

This clone has a single count. What it binds is unknown. After expansion with viral peptide pools in the ViraFEST assay, antigen-specific CD4+ T cells were sequenced. Between days 9 and 11 of culture, CD4+ T cells were separated out. Vaccinees lacked prior SARS-CoV-2 infection and tested negative for nucleocapsid antibodies. This TCR was recovered from a human donor who received a COVID-19 vaccine. The V call is TRBV18, the J call TRBJ1-2, with D perhaps TRBD1 (6 bases). Sequenced material: CD4+ T cells from PBMCs cultured with HCoV-OC43 spike peptides, taken before COVID-19 vaccination. Stated subset: HCoV-OC43 spike overlapping peptide pool stimulation. CDR3 in amino acids: CASSQSRDKGFYGYTF. CDR3 coding DNA: TGTGCCAGCTCCCAATCCCGGGACAAGGGTTTCTATGGCTACACCTTC.